The sequence of this T cell receptor (beta chain) was determined in a study of blood T cell repertoires in COVID-19. Study summary: Specimens from acute and convalescent COVID-19 originated in the United States, Italy and Spain. From T cells, B-cell-depleted T cells, or PBMCs came the material, which was cDNA or gDNA.

Germline V gives CDR1 MDHEN, CDR2 SYDVKM. After removal of 10 bases from V and 2 bases from J, the junction contained 16 bases not matched to a gene. The CDR3 extends over 16 amino acids. In the original workflow: Reference gene primer amplification gave estimated nucleated cell counts. Sequencing used immunoSEQ multiplex PCR; TCRdb keeps in-frame clones, though not all of them. The DNA gave D and trimming, while V, J and clone size come from that table. Of 200,000 to 250,000 clones in the sample, around 92% were seen once. The sequence was collected from a man aged 25-45 years with acute or convalescent COVID-19. The sample taken for sequencing was peripheral blood. The rearrangement joins TRBV28 to TRBJ2-7; 8 bases match TRBD1. In DNA, the CDR3 is TGTGCCACCTTAGGGGGGCAGGGGGCTTCTACCTACGAGCAGTACTTC. Encoded protein: CATLGGQGASTYEQYF. Supplemented by reference TRBV28 and TRBJ2-7, the full variable domain reads DVKVTQSSRYLVKRTGEKVFLECVQDMDHENMFWYRQDPGLGLRLIYFSYDVKMKEKGDIPEGYSVSREKKERFSLILESASTNQTSMYLCATLGGQGASTYEQYFGPGTRLTVT.